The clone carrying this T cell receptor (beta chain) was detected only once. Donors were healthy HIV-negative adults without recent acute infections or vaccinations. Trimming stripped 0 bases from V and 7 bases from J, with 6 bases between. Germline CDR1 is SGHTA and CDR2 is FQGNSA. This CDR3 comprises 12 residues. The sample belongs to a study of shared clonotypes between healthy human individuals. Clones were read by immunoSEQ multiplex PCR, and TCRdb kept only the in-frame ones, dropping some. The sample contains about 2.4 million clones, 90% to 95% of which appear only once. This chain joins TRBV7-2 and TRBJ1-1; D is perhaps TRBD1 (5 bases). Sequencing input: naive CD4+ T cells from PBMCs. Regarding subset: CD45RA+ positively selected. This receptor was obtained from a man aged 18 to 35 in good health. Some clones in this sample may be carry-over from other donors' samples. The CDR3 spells CASSLAGVEAFF. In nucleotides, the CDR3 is TGTGCCAGCAGCTTAGCAGGGGTTGAAGCTTTCTTT.